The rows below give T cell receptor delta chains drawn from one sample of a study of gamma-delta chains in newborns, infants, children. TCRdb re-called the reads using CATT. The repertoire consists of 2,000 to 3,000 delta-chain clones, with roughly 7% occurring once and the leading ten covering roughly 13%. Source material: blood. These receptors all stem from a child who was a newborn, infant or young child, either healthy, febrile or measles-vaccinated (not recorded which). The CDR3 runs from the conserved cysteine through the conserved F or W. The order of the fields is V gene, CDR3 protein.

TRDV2 CACDTVGIRTDKLIF
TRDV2 CACDTVMGTSSWDTRQMFF
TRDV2 CACDSLLGDYTWDTRQMFF
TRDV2 CACDTLGDNNSDKLIF
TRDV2 CACDITGEAWETRKMFF
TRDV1 CALGELTTAYPRTDNIIF
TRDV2 CACDTGLGVMSWDTRKMFF
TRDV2 CACDTLDASSWDTRQMFF
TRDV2 CACDVTGGSWDTRQMFF
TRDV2 CACDGLGDTSSWDTRQMFF
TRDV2 CACDVLGDPSWDTRQMFF
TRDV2 CACDKVLGDTRSSWDTRQMFF
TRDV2 CACDVLVGLSTDKLIF
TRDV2 CACDYLLGDTLAWDTRKMFF
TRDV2 CACDVLGDPSSWDTRQMFF
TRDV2 CACDVRVETSSWDTRQMFF
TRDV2 CACDLLGHDKLIF
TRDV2 CARDTAGGGYASWDTRQMFF
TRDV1 CALGEAFPNFSPYLWIQVGYTDKLIF
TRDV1 CAIGVAPSPGLGDTDKLIF
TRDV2 CACDTVGDTGSPRDTRQMFF
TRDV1 CASGNWAKFLRRGDTRKYTDKLIF
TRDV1 CALGERWGSTRGDSYTDKLIF
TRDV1 CALGETWDGGPNDGGIPTDKLIF
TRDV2 CACDSLGDSSSWGTRLMFF
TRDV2 CACDLLGDRTAQLFF
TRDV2 CACDVLGDTWDTRQLFF
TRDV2 CACDTVGGGYARDTRQMFF
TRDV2 CACDTVSPRLGDTQTDKLIF
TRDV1 CALGEIWCSPLGDSYTDKLIF
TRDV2 CACDPLQGGYRTLTAQLFF
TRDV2 CACDGGGPSFGTAKLFF
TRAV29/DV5 CATLVLGEPLPYTDKLIF
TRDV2 CACDSTGALSWDTRQMFF
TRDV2 CACDTVFAREKLLGDAYTDKLIF
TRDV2 CACDGGGPSFLTAKLFF
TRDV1 CALGVAPLPWLGDTDKLIF
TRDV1 CAICTLAPTRRWKRTDNIIF
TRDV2 CAWVRDWGIVTAQIFF
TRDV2 CACDVLGDTWDTRQMFF
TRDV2 CACDPLGDTRALTAQLFF
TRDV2 CACDSRTGRSWDTRKMFF
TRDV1 CALGELGFLRITLGYEADTDKLIF
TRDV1 CALGRRLGALGTDKLIF
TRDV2 CARDLVLGDPSSWDTRQMFF
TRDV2 CACDPLGDPTAQLFF
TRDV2 CACDTAGGRGSWDTRQMFF
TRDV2 CACDSLPGELGDNLYTDKLIF
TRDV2 CACDIVGIHTDQLFF
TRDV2 CAWDTLGVKTDKIIF